A single sample is the source of the 13 T cell receptor beta chains below, sequenced in a study of T cell repertoires in MIS-A myocarditis. Some clones are missing from TCRdb's copy, which holds only in-frame ones; the method was immunoSEQ multiplex PCR. The sample lists roughly 12,000 clones; roughly 80% were seen once. The sample was right ventricle heart tissue obtained at autopsy. The receptors stem from a man aged 18 to 30 with fulminant myocarditis from multisystem inflammatory syndrome in adults (MIS-A) after COVID-19.

This clone has just one count. The chain employs TRBV6-1 and TRBJ1-5; no definite D call. Germline assignment: CDR1 MNHNS and CDR2 SASEGT. The V and J ends lost 2 bases and 2 bases respectively, with 13 bases between them. The CDR3 extends over 16 amino acids. CDR3 nucleotide sequence: TGTGCCAGCAGTGAATTTGGGAGACCCCGCAATCAGCCCCAGCATTTT. It specifies CASSEFGRPRNQPQHF.

The V gene is TRBV5-1, the J gene TRBJ2-7; a possible D gene is TRBD2 (5 bases). This CDR3 has 15 residues. Germline V gene sequence: CDR1 SGHRS, CDR2 YFSETQ. V was clipped by 1 base and J by 0 bases, with 11 bases between them. CDR3 DNA sequence: TGCGCCAGCAGCTTGAGCGGAGTCGCCTCCTACGAGCAGTACTTC. Translating gives CASSLSGVASYEQYF.

J is TRBJ1-4 and V is TRBV9; D may be TRBD1 (6 bases). V was trimmed by 3 bases and J by 8 bases, leaving 17 bases between them. Germline V gene lookup returns CDR1 SGDLS and CDR2 YYNGEE. The CDR3 has 15 amino acids. The CDR3 sequence is CASSDGQTAREKLFF. In DNA form, the CDR3 reads TGTGCCAGCAGCGACGGACAGACCGCACGGGAAAAACTGTTTTTT. Full variable domain (remainder filled in from reference TRBV9 and TRBJ1-4): DSGVTQTPKHLITATGQRVTLRCSPRSGDLSVYWYQQSLDQGLQFLIQYYNGEERAKGNILERFSAQQFPDLHSELNLSSLELGDSALYFCASSDGQTAREKLFFGSGTQLSVL.

The rearrangement uses TRBV4-1 and TRBJ2-7; D is possibly TRBD1 or TRBD2 (5 bases each). CDR3 length: 18 amino acids. V was clipped by 5 bases and J by 0 bases, with 23 bases between them. Germline V CDR1 and CDR2: MGHRA, YSYEKL. The DNA of the CDR3 is TGCGCCAGCAGCTTAAACGCAAGGGGACGCTCTTTCTCCTACGAGCAGTACTTC. It is translated as CASSLNARGRSFSYEQYF.

The CDR3: CASILGLGLRPDQPQHF. The CDR3 nucleotides read TGTGCCAGCATCCTTGGCCTCGGGCTTCGGCCGGATCAGCCCCAGCATTTT. This chain connects TRBV27 to TRBJ1-5; D remains ambiguous. Trimming pared 7 bases from V and 5 bases from J, leaving 24 bases between. CDR3 size: 17 residues. Germline V gene data show CDR1 as MNHEY and CDR2 as SMNVEV (reference sequence).

The V and J genes are TRBV12-3 or TRBV12-4 and TRBJ1-5; D is unresolved. Trimming took 3 bases from V and 5 from J, leaving 8 bases between them. This CDR3 is 13 amino acids long. The chain's CDR3 is CASSFGEDQPQHF. The CDR3 coding sequence is TGTGCCAGCAGTTTTGGGGAGGATCAGCCCCAGCATTTT.

The chain carries TRBV6-6 and TRBJ2-1; D remains ambiguous. Per germline, CDR1 MNHNY and CDR2 SVGAGI (reference sequence). This CDR3 comprises 15 residues. The V end lost 8 bases, the J end lost 8 bases, and 22 bases lay between the germline ends. The CDR3 loop reads CASSPGRHVLDEQFF. The CDR3 DNA reads TGTGCCAGCTCCCCGGGCAGACATGTTTTGGATGAGCAGTTCTTC.

V is TRBV4-1 and J is TRBJ2-3, with 9 bases lining up with TRBD2. CDR1 MGHRA and CDR2 YSYEKL come from the germline V gene. V shed 2 bases and J 4 bases; nucleotides not matched to a gene: 1. The length of the CDR3 is 14 residues. CDR3 sequence reads: CASSQRLAADTQYF. Here the CDR3 DNA reads TGCGCCAGCAGCCAAAGACTAGCGGCAGATACGCAGTATTTT.

This chain joins TRBV19 and TRBJ1-1, with D perhaps TRBD1 (6 bases). Germline V gene lookup returns CDR1 LNHDA and CDR2 SQIVND (reference sequence). Trimming took 9 bases from V and 4 from J, leaving 12 bases between them. CDR3 size: 12 residues. CDR3 region: CASLQGGTEAFF. The CDR3, as DNA: TGTGCCAGCCTACAGGGTGGCACTGAAGCTTTCTTT. Full variable domain (remainder filled in from reference TRBV19 and TRBJ1-1): DGGITQSPKYLFRKEGQNVTLSCEQNLNHDAMYWYRQDPGQGLRLIYYSQIVNDFQKGDIAEGYSVSREKKESFPLTVTSAQKNPTAFYLCASLQGGTEAFFGQGTRLTVV.

The chain links TRBV23-1 to TRBJ1-3, with D maybe TRBD1 (5 bases). TRBV23-1 falls under the ORF class, with uncertain function. V gave up 8 bases and J gave up 3 bases, with 23 bases separating them. The CDR3 consists of 17 residues. The chain's CDR3 is CASPLGWGRELGNTIYF. The CDR3 coding sequence is TGCGCCAGCCCGCTGGGGTGGGGCAGGGAGCTTGGAAACACCATATATTTT.

The rearrangement joins TRBV9 to TRBJ2-1, with D perhaps matching TRBD2 (6 bases). The CDR3 is 14 amino acids. Trimming took 3 bases from V and 4 from J, leaving 11 bases between them. Germline V CDR1 and CDR2: SGDLS, YYNGEE. CDR3: CASSAETSYNEQFF. The CDR3 bases are TGTGCCAGCAGCGCCGAGACTAGTTACAATGAGCAGTTCTTC.

The chain employs TRBV9 and TRBJ1-1; possibly TRBD1 for D (5 bases). The CDR3 loop spans 14 amino acids. Germline V gene sequence: CDR1 SGDLS, CDR2 YYNGEE. The V end lost 1 base, the J end lost 4 bases, and 11 bases lay between the germline ends. The CDR3 DNA reads as TGTGCCAGCAGCGTATCAAGGGGAGGCACTGAAGCTTTCTTT. It is translated as CASSVSRGGTEAFF.

V is TRBV15 and J is TRBJ1-2; no clear D. V lost 0 bases and J lost 8, with 19 bases in between. Looked up from germline, CDR1 is LNHNV and CDR2 is YYDKDF (reference sequence). The CDR3 has 16 amino acids. This chain's CDR3 is CATSRDSQSVFEGYTF. The CDR3 DNA reads as TGTGCCACCAGCAGAGATTCACAGTCGGTGTTTGAGGGCTACACCTTC.